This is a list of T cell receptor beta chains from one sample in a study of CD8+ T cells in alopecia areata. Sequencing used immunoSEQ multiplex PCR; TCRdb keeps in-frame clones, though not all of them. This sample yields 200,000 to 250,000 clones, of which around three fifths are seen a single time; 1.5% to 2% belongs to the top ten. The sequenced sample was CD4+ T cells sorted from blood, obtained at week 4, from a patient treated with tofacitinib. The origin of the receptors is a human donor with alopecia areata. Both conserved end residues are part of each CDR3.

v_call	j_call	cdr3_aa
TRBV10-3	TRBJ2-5	CAISDQQGRAQETQYF
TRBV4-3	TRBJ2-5	CASSQDRGVETQYF
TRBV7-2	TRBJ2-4	CASSPDPRKPIQYF
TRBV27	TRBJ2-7	CASGHYEQYF
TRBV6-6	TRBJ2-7	CASSRGLGEHEQYF
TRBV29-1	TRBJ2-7	CSVGAGNNYEQYF
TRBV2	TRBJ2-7	CASTPRAESYEQYF
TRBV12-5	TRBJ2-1	CASGRLAGDEQFF
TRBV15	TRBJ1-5	CATSMTPGSGNQPQHF
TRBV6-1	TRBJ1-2	CASGPGQGYGYTF